These 9 T cell receptor beta chains came from one sample sequenced in a study of blood T cell repertoires in COVID-19 (dated by TCRdb to 2020 to 2021). The library was built by means of the immunoSEQ multiplex PCR assay. In TCRdb, the immuneACCESS table is reduced to in-frame sequences with V and J assigned. These tables do not hold every clone; where another copy was compared, an unresolved V gene accounts for under half, and the others remain unexplained. This sample holds 45,000 to 55,000 clones; about 82% were observed only once. The ten largest make up around 23% of the sample. The sequenced sample was peripheral blood. The receptors come from a woman aged 80 or over with acute or convalescent COVID-19.

This clone appeared once. The chain couples TRBV6-5 to TRBJ1-2; possible D gene TRBD1, 6 bases. Germline V lookup: CDR1 MNHEY, CDR2 SVGAGI. Trimming shortened V by 6 bases and J by 8 bases, and 16 bases separated the two germline ends. This CDR3 contains 13 residues. CDR3 loop: CASRRDRNQGYTF. For the CDR3, the DNA is TGTGCCAGCAGACGCGACAGGAATCAGGGCTACACCTTC.

DNA for the CDR3: TGTGCCAGCAGTTCGCCAGGGGTAGCGGGGAATACATACTTC. Encoded protein: CASSSPGVAGNTYF. The chain joins TRBV6-5 to TRBJ2-5, with TRBD2 identical over 8 bases. Trimming cost V 4 bases and J 14 bases; bases outside gene matches: 15. This CDR3 is built from 14 residues. Germline CDR1 reads MNHEY; CDR2 reads SVGAGI.

CDR3 region: CASDGGEQFF. DNA of the CDR3: TGTGCCAGCGACGGCGGTGAGCAGTTCTTC. This chain links TRBV2 with TRBJ2-1; D is ambiguous. Per germline, CDR1 SNHLY and CDR2 FYNNEI. The CDR3 loop spans 10 amino acids. With 8 bases removed from V and 9 bases from J, the gap between germline ends came to 8 bases.

This chain connects TRBV6-5 to TRBJ2-5; possibly TRBD1 for D (6 bases). There are 13 residues in the CDR3. Between the trimmed V and J ends, which lost 6 bases and 0 bases, there was a span of 8 bases. In germline, CDR1 is MNHEY, CDR2 SVGAGI. In DNA form, the CDR3 reads TGTGCCAGCAGGCGGACAGACCAAGAGACCCAGTACTTC. Protein: CASRRTDQETQYF.

The rearrangement links TRBV5-6 to TRBJ2-7; D is possibly TRBD1 (6 bases). V was trimmed by 5 bases and J by 3 bases, leaving 15 bases between them. Looked up from germline, CDR1 is SGHDT and CDR2 is YYEEEE. This CDR3 region has 14 residues. The CDR3 reads CASRPRTVLYEQYV. The CDR3 DNA sequence: TGTGCCAGCAGACCAAGGACAGTCCTCTACGAGCAGTACGTC.

This clone was observed a single time. V and J are TRBV7-9 and TRBJ2-5; D not resolved. The CDR3 consists of 13 residues. Germline loops: CDR1 SEHNR, CDR2 FQNEAQ (reference sequence). Trimming shortened V by 2 bases and J by 5 bases, and 9 bases separated the two germline ends. Here the CDR3 reads CASSLLASETQYF. CDR3 nucleotides: TGTGCCAGCAGCTTATTGGCTTCGGAGACCCAGTACTTC.

This clone was seen only once. The gene calls are TRBV5-4 and TRBJ2-3; 8 bases line up with TRBD2. V dropped 3 bases and J dropped 3; count of bases not matched to a gene: 6. The germline CDR1 and CDR2 sequences are SGHNT and YYREEE (reference sequence). CDR3 size: 15 residues. In nucleotides, the CDR3 is TGTGCCAGCAGCTCCGCGGGGGGCCTGACAGATACGCAGTATTTT. Translating gives CASSSAGGLTDTQYF.

This clone has a single count. The chain uses TRBV5-4 and TRBJ2-3; 10 bases line up with TRBD1. CDR1 is SGHNT, CDR2 YYREEE, per germline (reference sequence). Trimming took 6 bases from V and 5 from J; bases not matched to a gene: 6. The CDR3 consists of 14 residues. Written as DNA, the CDR3 is TGTGCCAGCAAAGGACAGGGGGATGGAGATACGCAGTATTTT. Amino acid sequence: CASKGQGDGDTQYF.

The table lists this clone with a few counts. This chain uses TRBV12-3 or TRBV12-4 with TRBJ2-5; D is perhaps TRBD2 (6 bases). Trimming took off 8 bases at V and 5 bases at J, with 15 bases between the two ends. CDR3 length equals 13 residues. The CDR3 DNA sequence: TGTGCCAGCGAAAGGGGACTCGGGGAGACCCAGTACTTC. This codes for CASERGLGETQYF.